The subject of this entry is one T cell receptor (beta chain). The antigen remains undetermined. Assay: immunoSEQ multiplex PCR; the TCRdb copy retains only in-frame clones and omits some. The sample carries around 21,000 clones, over 75% recorded once. This record comes from a study of T cells in tumors after PD-1 blockade. Study information: Daily vismodegib 150 mg continued in a subset of anti-PD-1-treated patients. Study observations and caveats: About 41% of tumor TCR clonotypes were also found in blood.

CDR3 length: 16 amino acids. The J segment lost 5 bases and the V segment lost 3 bases, leaving 13 bases of the junction unmatched. CDR1 and CDR2 from the germline V gene are LNHDA and SQIVND (reference sequence). The source of this sequence is a human donor with advanced basal cell or squamous cell carcinoma (not recorded which). Source: PBMCs, taken after anti-PD-1 therapy. The rearrangement uses TRBV19 and TRBJ2-7, with 7 bases lining up with TRBD1. The CDR3 is CASSIIRTGKSHEQYF. CDR3 DNA sequence: TGTGCCAGTAGTATTATTAGGACAGGTAAATCCCACGAGCAGTACTTC.